This TCR beta chain is from a study of memory CD4+ T cells and cytomegalovirus serostatus. Study-level background: This sample comes from healthy Belgian adults, about 10 CMV seropositive, approximately 23 seronegative. Study findings and constraints: About two fifths of the roughly 150 known CMV-associated TCRbeta sequences appeared in CD4+ memory. Suggested: most of the CMV-linked TCR signature lies in CD4+ memory cells.

The CDR3 runs to 14 residues. Germline V gives CDR1 SNHLY, CDR2 FYNNEI. V was pared by 4 bases and J by 4 bases, with 11 bases between. A note on this clone: Its antigen is not known.

The sort gate was single viable CD3+CD4+CD8-CD45RO+ cells for memory CD4+ T cells. Repertoires were generated with immunoSEQ multiplex PCR, while TCRdb's copy carries only in-frame clones and drops some. Of some 52,000 clones listed, around three quarters were seen once; the top ten hold roughly 1.7%. Sequencing input: memory CD4+ T cells from blood. The chain couples TRBV2 to TRBJ1-5; no clear D. This clonotype originated in an adult in good health and CMV-seronegative. CDR3: CASSANGGNQPQHF. The CDR3 bases are TGTGCCAGCAGTGCCAACGGAGGTAATCAGCCCCAGCATTTT.